The sequence of this TCR beta chain was determined in a study of T cell changes during pregnancy in multiple sclerosis. Germline CDR1 is SEHNR and CDR2 is FQNEAQ (reference sequence). This CDR3 comprises 14 residues. V dropped 5 bases and J dropped 9; count of bases not matched to a gene: 10. Profiling relied on immunoSEQ multiplex PCR, and the TCRdb table lists in-frame clones only, not all of them. The data contain about 20,000 clones, about 90% of them singletons. The receptor's source is a female donor in good health, enrolled as a control in a pregnancy study. Sequenced material: CD8+ T cells from peripheral blood mononuclear cells, taken in the second trimester of pregnancy. V and J are TRBV7-9 and TRBJ2-1, with 7 nucleotides matching TRBD1. The CDR3 sequence is CASSTGASRGEQFF. CDR3 bases: TGTGCCAGCAGCACAGGGGCATCGAGGGGTGAGCAGTTCTTC. Full variable domain (rest looked up from reference TRBV7-9 and TRBJ2-1): DTGVSQNPRHKITKRGQNVTFRCDPISEHNRLYWYRQTLGQGPEFLTYFQNEAQLEKSRLLSDRFSAERPKGSFSTLEIQRTEQGDSAMYLCASSTGASRGEQFFGPGTRLTVL.